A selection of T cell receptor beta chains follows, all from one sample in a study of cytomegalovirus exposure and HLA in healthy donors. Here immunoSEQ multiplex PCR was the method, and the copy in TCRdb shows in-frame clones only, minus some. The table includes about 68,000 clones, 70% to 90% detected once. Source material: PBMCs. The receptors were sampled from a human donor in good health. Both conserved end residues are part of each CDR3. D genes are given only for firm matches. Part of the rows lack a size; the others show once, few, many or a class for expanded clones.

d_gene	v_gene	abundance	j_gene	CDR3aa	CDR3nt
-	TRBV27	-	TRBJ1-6	CASSVEWNSPLHF	TGTGCCAGCAGTGTAGAATGGAATTCACCCCTCCACTTT
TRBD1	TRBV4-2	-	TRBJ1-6	CASSRATGRGGNSPLHF	TGTGCCAGCAGCCGGGCGACAGGGCGCGGTGGTAATTCACCCCTCCACTTT
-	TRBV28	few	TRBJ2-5	CASSPAVYQETQYF	TGTGCCAGCAGTCCAGCGGTGTACCAAGAGACCCAGTACTTC
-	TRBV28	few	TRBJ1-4	CASSPRFRQGSEKLFF	TGTGCCAGCAGCCCACGGTTTAGGCAGGGAAGTGAAAAACTGTTTTTT
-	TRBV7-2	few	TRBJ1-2	CASSLGATNYGYTF	TGTGCCAGCAGCTTAGGGGCCACTAACTATGGCTACACCTTC
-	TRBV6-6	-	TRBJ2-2	CASSRVSTGELFF	TGTGCCAGCTCCAGGGTGAGCACCGGGGAGCTGTTTTTT
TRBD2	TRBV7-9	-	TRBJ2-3	CASSRSGNTDTQYF	TGTGCCAGCAGCCGCAGCGGGAACACAGATACGCAGTATTTT
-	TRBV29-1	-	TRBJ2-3	CSVEGSADTQYF	TGCAGCGTTGAAGGTAGCGCAGATACGCAGTATTTT
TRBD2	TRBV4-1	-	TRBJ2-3	CASSPGGRGFTDTQYF	TGCGCCAGCAGCCCCGGGGGGAGGGGATTCACAGATACGCAGTATTTT
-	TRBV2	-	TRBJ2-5	CASNFIEETQYF	TGTGCCAGCAACTTTATCGAAGAGACCCAGTACTTC
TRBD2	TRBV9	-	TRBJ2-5	CASTQEQGLAGETQYF	TGTGCCAGCACCCAAGAGCAGGGACTAGCGGGTGAGACCCAGTACTTC
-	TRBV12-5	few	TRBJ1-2	CASSRTAAGYTF	TGTGCTAGTTCCCGGACTGCAGCGGGCTACACCTTC
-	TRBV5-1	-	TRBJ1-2	CASSPMPGGGNYGYTF	TGCGCCAGCAGTCCTATGCCCGGGGGGGGTAACTATGGCTACACCTTC
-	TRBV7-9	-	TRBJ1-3	CASSLGSGNTIYF	TGTGCCAGCAGCCTCGGGTCAGGAAACACCATATATTTT
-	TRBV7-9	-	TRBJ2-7	CASSPGGYEQYF	TGTGCCAGCAGCCCAGGGGGGTACGAGCAGTACTTC
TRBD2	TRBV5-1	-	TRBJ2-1	CASSPPGLAGGVNEQFF	TGCGCCAGCAGCCCACCGGGACTAGCGGGGGGGGTCAATGAGCAGTTCTTC
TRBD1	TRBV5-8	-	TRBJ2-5	CASSQDRPQSETQYF	TGTGCCAGCAGCCAGGACAGGCCCCAGTCGGAGACCCAGTACTTC
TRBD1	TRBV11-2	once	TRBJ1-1	CASSEPGQTTEAFF	TGTGCCAGCAGCGAACCGGGACAGACCACTGAAGCTTTCTTT
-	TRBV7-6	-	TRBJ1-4	CASSLVGRENYEKLFF	TGTGCCAGCAGCTTAGTGGGGCGAGAGAACTATGAAAAACTGTTTTTT
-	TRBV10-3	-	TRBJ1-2	CAISELTGSYGYPF	TGTGCCATCAGTGAACTCACAGGGAGCTATGGCTACCCCTTC
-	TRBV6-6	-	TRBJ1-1	CATQNTEAFF	TGTGCCACCCAAAACACTGAAGCTTTCTTT
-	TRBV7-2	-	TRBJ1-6	CASSFPRGKLGNSPLHF	TGTGCCAGCAGCTTTCCCAGGGGAAAATTGGGAAATTCACCCCTCCACTTT
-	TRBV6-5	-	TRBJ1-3	CASSYDPTGSGNTIYF	TGTGCCAGCAGTTACGACCCCACAGGGTCTGGAAACACCATATATTTT
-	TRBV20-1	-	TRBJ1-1	CSAPQGKAFF	TGCAGTGCTCCCCAGGGGAAAGCTTTCTTT
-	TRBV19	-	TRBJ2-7	CASSKQDYEQYF	TGTGCCAGTAGTAAACAGGACTACGAGCAGTACTTC
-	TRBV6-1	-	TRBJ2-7	CASSEGEEGYYEQYF	TGTGCCAGCAGTGAGGGAGAAGAGGGCTACTACGAGCAGTACTTC
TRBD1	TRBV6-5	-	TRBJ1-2	CASSVLGQGKDGYTF	TGTGCCAGCAGTGTTTTGGGACAGGGTAAGGATGGCTACACCTTC
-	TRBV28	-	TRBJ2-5	CASSFEVETQYF	TGTGCCAGCAGTTTTGAGGTCGAGACCCAGTACTTC
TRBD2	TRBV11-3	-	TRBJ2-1	CASSLTSGLYNEQFF	TGTGCCAGCAGCTTAACTAGCGGTCTCTACAATGAGCAGTTCTTC
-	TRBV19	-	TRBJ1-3	CASSPLRGSGNTIYF	TGTGCCAGTAGTCCACTCCGAGGGTCTGGAAACACCATATATTTT
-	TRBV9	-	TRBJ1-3	CASSPVGWGAGNTIYF	TGTGCCAGCAGCCCGGTGGGGTGGGGGGCTGGAAACACCATATATTTT
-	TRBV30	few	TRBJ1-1	CAWGRGDDTEAFF	TGTGCCTGGGGCCGGGGGGACGACACTGAAGCTTTCTTT
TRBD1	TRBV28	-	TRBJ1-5	CASSLEGGATFNQPQHF	TGTGCCAGCAGTTTAGAAGGGGGCGCAACTTTCAATCAGCCCCAGCATTTT
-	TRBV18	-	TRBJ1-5	CASSPHSDQPQHF	TGTGCCAGCTCCCCACATTCGGATCAGCCCCAGCATTTT
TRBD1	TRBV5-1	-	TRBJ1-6	CASSLGTVGSPLHF	TGCGCCAGCAGCTTAGGGACAGTAGGATCACCCCTCCACTTT
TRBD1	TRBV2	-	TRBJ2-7	CASLDRVSYEQYF	TGTGCCAGTTTGGACAGGGTGTCCTACGAGCAGTACTTC
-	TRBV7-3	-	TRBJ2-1	CASSLNSNEQFF	TGTGCCAGCAGCTTAAATAGTAATGAGCAGTTCTTC
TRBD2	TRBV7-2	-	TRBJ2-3	CASSLVRWASGGPPDTQYF	TGTGCCAGCAGCTTAGTTAGATGGGCTAGCGGGGGGCCCCCAGATACGCAGTATTTT
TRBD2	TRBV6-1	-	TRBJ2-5	CASSESSGGGSETQYF	TGTGCCAGCAGTGAATCAAGCGGGGGGGGTTCAGAGACCCAGTACTTC
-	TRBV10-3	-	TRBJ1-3	CAITGTGSSGNTIYF	TGTGCCATCACCGGTACAGGGAGCTCTGGAAACACCATATATTTT
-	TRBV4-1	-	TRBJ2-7	CASSQPLAEQYF	TGCGCCAGCAGCCAACCTCTGGCCGAGCAGTACTTC
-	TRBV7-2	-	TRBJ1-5	CASSWDYRNQPQHF	TGTGCCAGCAGCTGGGACTACCGCAATCAGCCCCAGCATTTT
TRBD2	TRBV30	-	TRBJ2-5	CAWSVSAGVETQYF	TGTGCCTGGAGTGTCTCGGCGGGGGTAGAGACCCAGTACTTC
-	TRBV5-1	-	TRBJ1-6	CASSSEGRTGSPLHF	TGCGCCAGCAGCTCCGAGGGCAGGACGGGGTCACCCCTCCACTTT
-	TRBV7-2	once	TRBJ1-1	CASSLSGANTEAFF	TGTGCCAGCAGCTTATCAGGGGCGAACACTGAAGCTTTCTTT
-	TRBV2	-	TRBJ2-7	CASLGNYEQYF	TGTGCCAGCCTCGGGAACTACGAGCAGTACTTC
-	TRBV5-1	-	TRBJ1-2	CASSSDIGYTF	TGCGCCAGCAGCTCTGACATTGGCTACACCTTC
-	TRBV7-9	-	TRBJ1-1	CASSLGSSGTEAFF	TGTGCCAGCAGCTTAGGAAGTAGCGGGACTGAAGCTTTCTTT
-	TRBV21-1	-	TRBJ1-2	CASLGSNYGYTF	TGTGCCAGCCTGGGCAGCAACTATGGCTACACCTTC
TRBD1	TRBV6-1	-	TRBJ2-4	CASSEGGGRGLNIQYF	TGTGCCAGCAGTGAAGGTGGGGGCAGGGGGTTGAACATTCAGTACTTC
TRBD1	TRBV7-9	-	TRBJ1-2	CASSLPDRGDGYTF	TGTGCCAGCAGCTTACCCGACAGGGGGGATGGCTACACCTTC
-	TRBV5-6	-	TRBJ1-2	CASSLVQGNYGYPF	TGTGCCAGCAGCTTGGTGCAGGGGAACTATGGCTACCCCTTC